This T cell receptor (beta chain) was found in a study of blood T cell repertoires in COVID-19 (TCRdb year 2020). Some background on the complete study: The collaborator samples originated in the United States, Italy and Spain and spanned the acute and convalescent phases of COVID-19. The material from the prospective study consisted of cDNA or gDNA derived from T cells, B-cell-depleted T cells, or PBMCs. Subjects who had been exposed to COVID-19, were actively infected with it, or had recovered from it provided the deeply sampled blood TCRbeta repertoires that made up the dataset. The repertoires were made available in a free public database intended to serve as a resource for research on the immune response to SARS-CoV-2. Samples came from the ongoing ImmuneRACE study (first 160 participants) plus 1,254 subjects from 6 global collaborators. A de-identified subject ID, COVID-19 status, age in years and sex were almost always included in the sample metadata. HLA class I and class II types, where available, came from metadata supplied by the sample provider rather than from assay-based typing.

The germline V gene specifies MNHNS as CDR1 and SASEGT as CDR2. The CDR3, from cysteine to phenylalanine, totals 17 residues. The retained sequence is limited to the CDR3, 51 bases, with the frame set at the first base. Trimming takes 2 bases from V and 0 bases from J, and the germline ends sit 11 bases apart. A word on this clone: The antigen this receptor binds is unknown. The input lacks base qualities; no much larger clone sits a single base away.

What the work shows at the level of the full study, not this receptor alone: Clinical and demographic metadata were provided uncurated, with the amount varying by source and participant.

TCRbeta CDR3 regions were amplified from genomic DNA by means of the immunoSEQ Assay, a bias-controlled multiplex PCR. Concerning the study's data processing: Nucleated cell counts per sample were estimated from amplification of reference gene primers within the assay. Sequence reads were collapsed and filtered to measure the absolute abundance of every unique TCRbeta CDR3 rearrangement. Productive Simpson clonality was computed per sample as the square root of Simpson's diversity index over productive rearrangements. This immuneACCESS table, as held by TCRdb, lists in-frame sequences with V and J called but not all clones. Of the missing ones, under half trace to an unresolved V gene in checked studies; the others have no known cause. From that table come the V and J calls and clone size; the DNA was used to work out D and trimming. Across this sample there are some 210,000 clones, with 80% to 90% seen only once. Roughly 2.9% of the sample is held by the ten biggest clonotypes.

Each collaborating institution followed its own protocols to collect whole blood in K2EDTA tubes. For TCRbeta analysis, collaborator samples were shipped as frozen whole blood, as isolated PBMCs, or as DNA extracted from either sample type. Specimen: peripheral blood. The sequence was collected from a man aged 45-65 years with active or convalescent COVID-19. The chain links TRBV6-1 with TRBJ1-6, with TRBD1 as a weak D call on 5 bases. Read as DNA, the sequence is TGTGCCAGCAGTGAAAGCGGGGCCAGCTCCTATAATTCACCCCTCCACTTT. Translated, it reads CASSESGASSYNSPLHF.